This T cell receptor (beta chain) was profiled in a study of neurological immune-mediated disorders. Study-level points and caveats: The greatest degree of TCR clonal expansion was observed in HTLV-1-associated myelopathy, with the lowest in multiple sclerosis, below that of healthy controls. CDR3 amino acid sequences of expanded clones were not shared across subjects, a result suggesting private repertoires in all groups.

cDNA synthesis was performed by 5'RACE with 10-nucleotide random UMIs. Via MiXCR, TCRdb re-called the 5' RACE reads, giving one row per CDR3 protein. The sample includes 55,000 to 65,000 distinct CDR3 sequences, roughly 10% of them seen just once. Documented time point: longitudinal time-point 2. V was trimmed by 3 bases and J by 4 bases, leaving 13 bases between them. Per germline, CDR1 SGDLS and CDR2 YYNGEE. The CDR3 has 14 residues. This clonotype was picked up many times. Its matching antigen is unknown. Sequencing was done on a sample of PBMCs. The V gene is TRBV9, the J gene TRBJ2-5, with D possibly being TRBD1 or TRBD2 (5 bases each). This clonotype was obtained from a man aged 25 to 40 in good health. The CDR3 coding sequence is TGTGCCAGCAGCGCAACCGGGGCCTTAGAGACCCAGTACTTC. This sequence encodes CASSATGALETQYF.